This paragraph covers one T cell receptor beta chain sequence. This clonotype was seen a handful of times. The clone's antigen remains unknown. Base quality data are lacking; no much larger clone is found one base away. The entry originates in a study of T-cell reconstitution after alpha-beta-depleted transplantation in children (TCRdb year 2016). Study-wide context: Using TCR repertoire profiling, the study followed T-cell immune reconstitution in a quantitative way in children after TCRalphabeta/CD19-depleted allogeneic hematopoietic cell transplantation.

The library relied on PCR. Instrument on record: Illumina HiSeq 2500. TCR library preparation used molecular barcoding, with unique molecular identifiers applied to normalize quantification of the TCRbeta repertoire. TCRdb trimmed public reads at Q25 via fastp, called clones via MiXCR and kept in-frame beta chains. Rows with one shared CDR3 protein collapse into an entry with the most common genes and DNA. For this sample there are 600,000 to 700,000 distinct CDR3 sequences; around 12% appear just once. The ten top clones hold around 0.8% of the sample. The research as a whole found: Apparently early alphabetaT-cell count recovery about two months after transplant reportedly relied on only several hundred rapidly expanded clones derived from non-depleted graft cells. In some patients, the high TCRbeta diversity seen at day 60 was put down to recipient T cells and intrathymic progenitors that had survived conditioning. The frequencies of hyperexpanded clones fell over the following months, and after one year, T-cell counts and TCRbeta diversity were mostly attributed to newly produced T cells.

Sample treatment or condition, as interpreted from the label and publication: allogeneic hematopoietic cell transplantation with graft depleted of TCRalphabeta T cells and CD19 B cells. The children who served as transplant recipients had been given grafts of TCRalphabeta/CD19-depleted allogeneic hematopoietic cells. Sample: PBMCs, taken before TCRalphabeta/CD19-depleted stem cell transplant. The sequence was obtained from a girl aged 2-10 years with congenital amegakaryocytic thrombocytopenia, due to receive a stem cell transplant.

The DNA is as follows: TGTGCCTGGAGTCGGAGGCAAGATACGCAGTATTTT. It translates as CAWSRRQDTQYF. The sequence joins TRBV30 to TRBJ2-3; the D region possibly corresponds to TRBD2 (5 bases align). The CDR3 covers 12 residues, taking in both the cysteine and the phenylalanine. The read is trimmed to its CDR3 DNA, 36 bases read in frame from base 1. Based on the germline V gene (reference sequence), the CDR1 and CDR2 sequences are GTSNPN and SVGIG. V loses 2 bases of germline sequence and J loses 5 bases, and the interval between the two ends is 8 bases.